The next 18 T cell receptor beta chains were all read from a single sample in a study of cytomegalovirus exposure and HLA in healthy donors. PCR employed 60 Vbeta and 13 Jbeta primers. Clones were read by immunoSEQ multiplex PCR, and TCRdb kept only the in-frame ones, dropping some. The listing records about 65,000 clones. Sequenced: PBMCs. The receptors originated from a boy younger than 18 in good health and CMV-seronegative.

The chain recombines TRBV6-1 with TRBJ1-2; a possible D gene is TRBD1 (6 bases). Per the germline V gene, CDR1 is MNHNS and CDR2 is SASEGT. V was trimmed by 7 bases and J by 5 bases, leaving 14 bases between them. There are 13 residues in the CDR3. The CDR3 nucleotides are TGTGCCAGCACTCTGGGGGCGAAGTATGGCTACACCTTC. Translation: CASTLGAKYGYTF.

The chain couples TRBV30 to TRBJ1-5; TRBD1 might be the D (6 bases). Trimming removed 2 bases from V and 0 bases from J, with 8 bases in between. Per germline, CDR1 GTSNPN and CDR2 SVGIG (reference sequence). This CDR3 is built from 14 residues. Here the CDR3 DNA reads TGTGCCTGGAGTCAGGGGAGTAGCAATCAGCCCCAGCATTTT. Its translation: CAWSQGSSNQPQHF.

V is TRBV12-5 and J is TRBJ2-1; TRBD2 aligns across 10 bases. The CDR3 extends over 15 amino acids. J gave up 7 bases and V 5 bases, and 8 bases lay outside the gene matches. Germline CDR1 reads LGHNT; CDR2 reads FRNRAP. The CDR3 loop reads CASGKSGGVWNEQFF. In DNA form, the CDR3 reads TGTGCTAGTGGTAAAAGCGGGGGGGTTTGGAATGAGCAGTTCTTC. The variable domain in full, with the rest retrieved from reference TRBV12-5 and TRBJ2-1, is DARVTQTPRHKVTEMGQEVTMRCQPILGHNTVFWYRQTMMQGLELLAYFRNRAPLDDSGMPKDRFSAEMPDATLATLKIQPSEPRDSAVYFCASGKSGGVWNEQFFGPGTRLTVL.

This chain uses TRBV6-1 with TRBJ1-1, with D perhaps TRBD1 (5 bases). The V end was cut by 2 bases, the J end by 8 bases, with 12 bases between. The CDR3 covers 13 residues. The germline V gene encodes CDR1 MNHNS and CDR2 SASEGT. CDR3 sequence: CASSESEGTEAFF. CDR3 DNA: TGTGCCAGCAGTGAATCGGAGGGGACGGAAGCTTTCTTT.

The chain links TRBV5-1 to TRBJ2-7, with 15 bases matching TRBD2. CDR3 length: 15 residues. V shed 5 bases and J 3 bases; nucleotides not matched to a gene: 3. Germline-derived CDR1 and CDR2 are SGHRS and YFSETQ. CDR3 nucleotides: TGCGCCAGCAGGGGGACTAGCGGGAGGAACTACGAGCAGTACTTC. Amino acid sequence: CASRGTSGRNYEQYF.

The J gene is TRBJ1-3, the V gene TRBV30; no definite D call. V gave up 4 bases and J gave up 1 base, with 14 bases separating them. This CDR3 has 15 amino acids. The germline CDR1 and CDR2 sequences are GTSNPN and SVGIG (reference sequence). In nucleotides, the CDR3 is TGTGCCTGGAACCTCCCCCCCGGGTCTGGAAACACCATATATTTT. Translated: CAWNLPPGSGNTIYF.

J is TRBJ2-5 and V is TRBV11-2; 10 positions agree with TRBD2. Trimming at V came to 1 base and at J to 5 bases, leaving 13 bases not matched to a gene. From germline, CDR1 is SGHAT and CDR2 FQNNGV. This CDR3 contains 18 residues. The CDR3 DNA follows: TGTGCCAGCAGCTTAGTCGGAGATAGCGGGGGGCCTTGGGAGACCCAGTACTTC. Protein: CASSLVGDSGGPWETQYF.

The chain is built from TRBV6-6 and TRBJ2-1; 7 bases match TRBD1. With V trimmed by 2 bases and J by 7 bases, 11 bases remained unmatched. Looked up from germline, CDR1 is MNHNY and CDR2 is SVGAGI (reference sequence). The CDR3 spans 16 residues. CDR3 nucleotide sequence: TGTGCCAGCAGTTACCCCCGGACAGGAATGGGGAATGAGCAGTTCTTC. This sequence encodes CASSYPRTGMGNEQFF.

The gene calls are TRBV15 and TRBJ2-7, with D uncertain. The V end lost 2 bases, the J end lost 1 base, and 3 bases lay between the germline ends. CDR3 size: 12 residues. CDR1 and CDR2 (germline): LNHNV, YYDKDF (reference sequence). This CDR3 is CATSRPSYEQYF. As DNA, the CDR3 is TGTGCCACCAGCAGACCTTCCTACGAGCAGTACTTC.

This chain links TRBV6-1 with TRBJ2-3, with TRBD2 as a possible D gene (5 bases). CDR3 size: 12 residues. The V and J ends lost 7 bases and 2 bases respectively, with 7 bases between them. Germline CDR1 is MNHNS and CDR2 is SASEGT. The CDR3 region has the DNA TGTGCCAGCATGGAGGTCACAGATACGCAGTATTTT. This gives the protein CASMEVTDTQYF.

The chain uses TRBV5-1 and TRBJ2-5; D is uncertain. This CDR3 has 16 amino acids. The V and J ends lost 4 bases and 2 bases respectively, with 18 bases between them. Germline values: CDR1 SGHRS, CDR2 YFSETQ. The CDR3 loop is CASSPIGFGAQETQYF. DNA of the CDR3: TGCGCCAGCAGCCCGATCGGGTTCGGAGCTCAAGAGACCCAGTACTTC. Full variable domain (missing parts from reference TRBV5-1 and TRBJ2-5): KAGVTQTPRYLIKTRGQQVTLSCSPISGHRSVSWYQQTPGQGLQFLFEYFSETQRNKGNFPGRFSGRQFSNSRSEMNVSTLELGDSALYLCASSPIGFGAQETQYFGPGTRLLVL.

The V gene is TRBV19, the J gene TRBJ1-2; TRBD1 matches 7 bases. The CDR3 covers 16 residues. Germline values: CDR1 LNHDA, CDR2 SQIVND (reference sequence). V dropped 2 bases and J dropped 5; count of bases not matched to a gene: 11. CDR3 in DNA: TGTGCCAGTAGTATAAACGCCCGACAGGGAGGTTATGGCTACACCTTC. This encodes CASSINARQGGYGYTF. Full variable domain (missing parts from reference TRBV19 and TRBJ1-2): DGGITQSPKYLFRKEGQNVTLSCEQNLNHDAMYWYRQDPGQGLRLIYYSQIVNDFQKGDIAEGYSVSREKKESFPLTVTSAQKNPTAFYLCASSINARQGGYGYTFGSGTRLTVV.

The chain joins TRBV7-8 to TRBJ2-3; 10 nucleotides line up with TRBD2. The CDR3 consists of 16 residues. J gave up 6 bases and V 4 bases, and 10 bases lay outside the gene matches. CDR1 is SGHVS and CDR2 is FQNEAQ in the germline V gene. CDR3 amino acids: CASSSRLAGLLDTQYF. DNA of the CDR3: TGTGCCAGCAGCTCAAGACTAGCGGGCCTTCTTGATACGCAGTATTTT.

The genes are TRBV7-3 and TRBJ2-7, with a possible D match to TRBD2 (5 bases). Germline values: CDR1 SGHTA, CDR2 FQGTGA. The V end lost 8 bases, the J end lost 0 bases, and 8 bases lay between the germline ends. The CDR3 covers 12 residues. CDR3 region: CASAGNSYEQYF. The CDR3 DNA is TGTGCCAGCGCCGGGAACTCCTACGAGCAGTACTTC.

The chain couples TRBV2 to TRBJ2-1; perhaps TRBD2 as D (6 bases). The CDR3 has 15 amino acids. V was cut by 3 bases and J by 5 bases, with 14 bases left in between. CDR1 and CDR2 from the germline V gene are SNHLY and FYNNEI. The CDR3 DNA follows: TGTGCCAGCAGTGACCGCTCCGGAGGGAACAATGAGCAGTTCTTC. Amino acid sequence: CASSDRSGGNNEQFF.

The chain joins TRBV7-9 to TRBJ1-6, with 12 bases that match TRBD1. This CDR3 spans 16 amino acids. Germline CDR1 and CDR2: SEHNR and FQNEAQ (reference sequence). J gave up 9 bases and V 6 bases, and 9 bases lay outside the gene matches. The CDR3 protein is CASRSGTGGYGSPLHF. CDR3 nucleotides: TGTGCCAGCAGATCCGGGACAGGGGGCTATGGTTCACCCCTCCACTTT. The full variable domain, in which reference TRBV7-9 and TRBJ1-6 provide the parts outside the CDR3, is DTGVSQNPRHKITKRGQNVTFRCDPISEHNRLYWYRQTLGQGPEFLTYFQNEAQLEKSRLLSDRFSAERPKGSFSTLEIQRTEQGDSAMYLCASRSGTGGYGSPLHFGNGTRLTVT.

The J gene is TRBJ1-2, the V gene TRBV13; TRBD1 is a possible D gene (5 bases). Germline V gene sequence: CDR1 PRHDT, CDR2 FYEKMQ (reference sequence). Trimming removed 4 bases at V and 1 base at J, with 10 bases between. The length of the CDR3 is 14 residues. The CDR3 loop reads CASSSTDSNYGYTF. The CDR3 DNA reads TGTGCCAGCAGCTCAACCGACAGTAACTATGGCTACACCTTC.

The chain uses TRBV30 and TRBJ1-2; TRBD1 matches at 7 bases. The germline V gene encodes CDR1 GTSNPN and CDR2 SVGIG (reference sequence). J lost 4 bases, V lost 0 bases, and 2 bases had no gene match. CDR3 length: 13 amino acids. The CDR3 protein is CAWSVGQVYGYTF. The CDR3 nucleotides read TGTGCCTGGAGTGTAGGACAGGTCTATGGCTACACCTTC.